This TCR beta chain was recovered during a study of beta chain features in type 1 diabetes. Study-level points and caveats: Reduced insertions and increased deletions marked VDJ junctions in type 1 diabetes patients. Shorter TCRB CDR3s, moderately but significantly so, were found in Type 1 diabetes patients in all four CD4+ subsets.

Germline loops: CDR1 SQVTM, CDR2 ANQGSEA. V lost 4 bases, J lost 2 bases, and 12 bases lay in between. CDR3 size: 14 residues. Expressed TCRB transcripts got sequenced, as all isolated RNA was reverse transcribed. Measured with immunoSEQ multiplex PCR; TCRdb has only the in-frame clones, and not every one. Among about 650,000 clones listed, roughly 12% were seen once. About this clone itself: Its target is not known.

Sorted CD4+ subsets: naive, central memory, regulatory, stem cell-like memory (CD45RO/CCR7/CD25/CD127/CD95/CD27 panel). Material: naive CD4+ T cells from blood. The chain is built from TRBV29-1 and TRBJ2-1; no firm D call. This clonotype was obtained from a man aged 30-40 years with type 1 diabetes. This CDR3 reads CSVGKGWAYNEQFF. CDR3 sequence (DNA): TGCAGCGTTGGGAAGGGTTGGGCCTACAATGAGCAGTTCTTC.